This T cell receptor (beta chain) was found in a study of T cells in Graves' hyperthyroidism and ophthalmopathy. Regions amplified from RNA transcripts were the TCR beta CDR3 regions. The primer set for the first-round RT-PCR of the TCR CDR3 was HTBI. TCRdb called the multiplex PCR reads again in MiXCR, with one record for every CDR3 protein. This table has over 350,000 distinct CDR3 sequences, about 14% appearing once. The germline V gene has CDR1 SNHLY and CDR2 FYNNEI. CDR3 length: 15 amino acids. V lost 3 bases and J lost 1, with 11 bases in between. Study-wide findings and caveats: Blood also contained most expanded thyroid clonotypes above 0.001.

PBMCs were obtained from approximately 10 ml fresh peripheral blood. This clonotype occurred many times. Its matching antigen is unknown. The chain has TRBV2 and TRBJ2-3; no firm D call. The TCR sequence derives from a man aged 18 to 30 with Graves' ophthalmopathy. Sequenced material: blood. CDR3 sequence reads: CASSDQATRTDTQYF. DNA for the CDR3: TGTGCCAGCAGTGATCAGGCTACTCGCACAGATACGCAGTATTTT.